This TCR beta chain originates from a study of graft-versus-host responses after intestinal transplantation. Irradiated, violet-dye-labeled stimulator cells, about 200,000 in number, were plated with about 200,000 CFSE-labeled responder cells. Assay: immunoSEQ multiplex PCR; the TCRdb copy retains only in-frame clones and omits some. The sample shows some 8,000 clones, around 30% of them seen only once. This clone turned up a few times. V was clipped by 6 bases and J by 4 bases, with 9 bases between them. From germline, CDR1 is SQVTM and CDR2 ANQGSEA. The CDR3 consists of 11 residues. This chain uses TRBV29-1 with TRBJ1-1; D unclear. This clonotype originated in a human patient who received an intestinal transplant. This specimen consisted of alloreactive CD8+ T cells from a mixed lymphocyte reaction culture, obtained before intestinal transplant. The subset here: CFSE-low proliferating T cells sorted from roughly six-day pre-transplant mixed lymphocyte reaction (GvH or HvG direction). The CDR3 bases are TGCAGCGTCTTATTGCGCACTGAAGCTTTCTTT. As protein: CSVLLRTEAFF.